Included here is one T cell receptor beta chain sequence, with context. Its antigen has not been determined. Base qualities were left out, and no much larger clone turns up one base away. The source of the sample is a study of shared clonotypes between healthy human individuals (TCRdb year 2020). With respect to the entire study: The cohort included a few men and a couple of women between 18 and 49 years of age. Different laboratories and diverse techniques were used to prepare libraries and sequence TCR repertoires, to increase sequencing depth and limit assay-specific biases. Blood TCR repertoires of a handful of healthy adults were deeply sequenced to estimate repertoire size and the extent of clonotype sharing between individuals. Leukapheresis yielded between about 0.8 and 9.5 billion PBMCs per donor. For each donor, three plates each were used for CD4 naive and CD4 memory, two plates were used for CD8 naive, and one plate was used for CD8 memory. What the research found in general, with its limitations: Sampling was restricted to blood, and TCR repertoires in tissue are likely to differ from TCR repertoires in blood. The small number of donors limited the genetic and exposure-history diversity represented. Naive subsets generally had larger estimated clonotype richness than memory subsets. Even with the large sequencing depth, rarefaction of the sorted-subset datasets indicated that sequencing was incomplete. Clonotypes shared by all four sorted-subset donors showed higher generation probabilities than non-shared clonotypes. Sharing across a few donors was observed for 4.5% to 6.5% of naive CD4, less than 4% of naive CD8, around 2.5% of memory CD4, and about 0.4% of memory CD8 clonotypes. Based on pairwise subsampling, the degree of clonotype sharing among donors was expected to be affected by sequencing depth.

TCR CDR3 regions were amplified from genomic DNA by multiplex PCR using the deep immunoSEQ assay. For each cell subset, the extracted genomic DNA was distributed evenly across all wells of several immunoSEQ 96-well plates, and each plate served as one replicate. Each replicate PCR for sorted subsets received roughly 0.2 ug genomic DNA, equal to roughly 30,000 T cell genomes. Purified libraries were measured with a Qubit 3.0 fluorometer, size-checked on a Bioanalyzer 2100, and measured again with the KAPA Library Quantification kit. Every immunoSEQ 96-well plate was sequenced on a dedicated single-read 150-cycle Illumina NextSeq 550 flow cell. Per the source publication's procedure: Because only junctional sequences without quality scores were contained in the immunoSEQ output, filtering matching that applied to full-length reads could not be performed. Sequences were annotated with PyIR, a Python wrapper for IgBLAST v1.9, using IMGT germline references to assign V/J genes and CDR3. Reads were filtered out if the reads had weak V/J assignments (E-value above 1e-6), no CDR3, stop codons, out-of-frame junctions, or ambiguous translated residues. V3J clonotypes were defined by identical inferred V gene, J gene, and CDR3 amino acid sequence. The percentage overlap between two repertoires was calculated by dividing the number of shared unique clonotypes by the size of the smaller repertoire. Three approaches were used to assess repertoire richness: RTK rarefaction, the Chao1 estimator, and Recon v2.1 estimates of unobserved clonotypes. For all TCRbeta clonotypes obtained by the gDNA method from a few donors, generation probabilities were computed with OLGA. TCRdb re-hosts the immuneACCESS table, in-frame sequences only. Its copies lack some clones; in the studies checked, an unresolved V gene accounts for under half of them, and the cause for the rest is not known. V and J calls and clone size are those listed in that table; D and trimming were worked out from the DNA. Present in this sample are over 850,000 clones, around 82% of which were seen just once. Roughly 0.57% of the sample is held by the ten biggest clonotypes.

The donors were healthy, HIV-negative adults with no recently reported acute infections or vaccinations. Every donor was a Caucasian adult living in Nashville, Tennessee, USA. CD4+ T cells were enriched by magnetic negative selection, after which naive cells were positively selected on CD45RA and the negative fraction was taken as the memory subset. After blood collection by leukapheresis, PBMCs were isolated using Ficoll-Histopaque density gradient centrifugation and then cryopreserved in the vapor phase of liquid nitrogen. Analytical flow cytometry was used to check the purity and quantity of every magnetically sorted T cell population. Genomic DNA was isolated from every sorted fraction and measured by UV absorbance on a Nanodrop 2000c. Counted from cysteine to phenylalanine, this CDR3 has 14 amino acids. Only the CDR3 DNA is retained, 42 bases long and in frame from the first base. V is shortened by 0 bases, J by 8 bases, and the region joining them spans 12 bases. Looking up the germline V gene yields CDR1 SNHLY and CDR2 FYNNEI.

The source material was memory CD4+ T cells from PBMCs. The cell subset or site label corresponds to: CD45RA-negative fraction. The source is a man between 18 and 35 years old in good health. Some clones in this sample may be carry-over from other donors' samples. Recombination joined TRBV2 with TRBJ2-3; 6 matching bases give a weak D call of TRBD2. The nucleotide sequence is TGTGCCAGCAGTGAAGCGCGGGGTGGGGGTACGCAGTATTTT. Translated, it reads CASSEARGGGTQYF.